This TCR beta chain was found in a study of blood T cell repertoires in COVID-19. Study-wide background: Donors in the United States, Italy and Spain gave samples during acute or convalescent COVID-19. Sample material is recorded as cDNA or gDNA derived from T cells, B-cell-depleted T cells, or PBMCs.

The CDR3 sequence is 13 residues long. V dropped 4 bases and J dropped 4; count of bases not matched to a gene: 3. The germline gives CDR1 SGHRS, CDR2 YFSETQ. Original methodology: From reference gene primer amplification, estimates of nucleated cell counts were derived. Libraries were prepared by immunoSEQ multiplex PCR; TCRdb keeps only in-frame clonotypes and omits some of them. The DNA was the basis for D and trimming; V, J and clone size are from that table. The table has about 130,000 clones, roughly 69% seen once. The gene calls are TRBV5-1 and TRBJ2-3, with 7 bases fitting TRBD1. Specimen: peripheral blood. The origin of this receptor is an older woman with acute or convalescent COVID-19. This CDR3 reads CASSEGGADTQYF. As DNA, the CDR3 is TGCGCCAGCAGCGAAGGGGGCGCAGATACGCAGTATTTT.